Sequencing of this TCR beta chain was carried out in a study of neoadjuvant anti-PD-1 for oral cavity cancer (TCRdb year 2021). For context, the study as a whole: Before undergoing curative-intent surgical resection, most patients got three to four biweekly nivolumab doses at 3 mg/kg. A fourth nivolumab dose was given around day 43 to patients without progression, and definitive surgical resection was performed in those patients on days 50-56. Under RECIST 1.1, a patient counted as a responder if showing complete response, partial response or stable disease, and as a non-responder if showing progression. An approximately 30% response rate was observed in the parent correlative cohort, in which around 12 patients were included. General findings and caveats noted by the study authors: Only a few patients per response group were included in the TCR analyses, and the authors called for validation in larger cohorts. A higher pretreatment blood Treg/Th17 ratio correlated with both higher pretreatment blood TCRbeta clonality and lower post-treatment tumor TCRbeta clonality. Within PBMCs, T cell clonality (Gini index) was significantly higher in non-responders than responders after neoadjuvant nivolumab.

Read against the paper, the sample's time point label means: after neoadjuvant nivolumab, at surgical resection. The patients had newly diagnosed stage II-IVA oral cavity squamous cell carcinoma and had not received any prior systemic or radiation treatment. The cohort was composed of patients with HPV-negative, locally advanced oral cavity squamous cell carcinoma. Peripheral blood mononuclear cells were analyzed directly, without maintenance or expansion in culture. Samples were obtained from a longitudinal correlative study of a single-arm phase II trial of neoadjuvant nivolumab in oral cavity squamous cell carcinoma. Genomic DNA-based TCRbeta sequencing was performed on subject-matched pre- and post-treatment PBMCs and tumors from three responders and three non-responders. Peripheral blood mononuclear cells were collected before nivolumab treatment and were collected again after treatment, at the time of surgery. The Maxwell RSC DNA from Cells kit was used to extract genomic DNA from PBMCs.

The junction carries 10 bases between V and J, which are trimmed by 7 bases and 4 bases respectively. Counted from cysteine to phenylalanine, this CDR3 has 11 amino acids. Only CDR3 DNA is held: 33 bases, read in frame from base 1. Via the germline V gene (reference sequence), CDR1 is DFQATT and CDR2 SNEGSKA. PBMC libraries used mostly approximately 500 ng of input genomic DNA for deep sequencing, with six replicates per sample. The immunoSEQ hsTCRbeta kit was used to prepare TCRbeta libraries according to the manufacturer's instructions. An Illumina NovaSeq 6000 S4 flow cell was used to sequence the final libraries, which had first been combined to 3 nM. On the study's bioinformatics: The immunoSEQ Analyzer handled quality control and preprocessing of the raw data. The analysis was limited to productive rearrangements, and each clonotype was defined by a unique CDR3 amino acid sequence. Repertoire clonality was estimated as the Gini-Simpson index, which was computed with the R package tcR. Student's t test was used to compare Gini indices, and Pearson correlation was used to assess associations with tumor size change. TCRdb took over this immuneACCESS table, retaining in-frame rearrangements with V and J assigned. Such tables are incomplete; in checked studies, under half of the missing clones stem from an unresolved V gene, and the remainder is unexplained. The DNA was the basis for D and trimming; V, J and clone size are from that table. This sample is represented by around 68,000 clones; 86% of them were singletons. The ten largest make up approximately 2.8% of the sample.

In the case of this clone: The antigen this receptor binds is unknown. No clone much larger than this one lies a single base away; base qualities are absent.

The sequence links TRBV20-1 to TRBJ1-1; TRBD1 is a weak D gene call, 5 bases matching. This TCR was recovered from a person aged 40 to 85 with oral cavity squamous cell carcinoma. The source was PBMCs, collected after nivolumab (anti-PD-1) treatment. The nucleotide sequence is TGCAGTGGTGGGACGAGCACTGAAGCTTTCTTT. This is translated as CSGGTSTEAFF.